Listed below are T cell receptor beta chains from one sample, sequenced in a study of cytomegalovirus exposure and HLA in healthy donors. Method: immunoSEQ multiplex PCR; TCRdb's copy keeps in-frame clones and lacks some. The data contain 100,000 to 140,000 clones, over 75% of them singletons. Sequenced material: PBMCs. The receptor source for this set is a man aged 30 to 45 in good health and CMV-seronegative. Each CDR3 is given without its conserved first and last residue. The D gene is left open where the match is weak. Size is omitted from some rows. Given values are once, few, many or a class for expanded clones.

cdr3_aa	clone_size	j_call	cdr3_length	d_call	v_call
ASSFGTTF	few	TRBJ2-1	8	TRBD2	TRBV28
ATGTAAVDTQY	.	TRBJ2-3	11	.	TRBV5-6
ASSRRRVYEQY	.	TRBJ2-7	11	.	TRBV5-5
AWTSGGASTDTQY	once	TRBJ2-3	13	TRBD2	TRBV30
ASSLLAGNNEQF	.	TRBJ2-1	12	TRBD2	TRBV28
AWSVLADTQY	few	TRBJ2-3	10	.	TRBV30
ASSTKTGGGKGSPLH	.	TRBJ1-6	15	TRBD1	TRBV4-2
ASSETTGYDTEAF	.	TRBJ1-1	13	.	TRBV9
ASRLQGYYGYT	.	TRBJ1-2	11	TRBD1	TRBV28
AWRGGGSNQPQH	.	TRBJ1-5	12	.	TRBV30
AIREAGASTDTQY	.	TRBJ2-3	13	TRBD2	TRBV10-3
ASGSGGAYGYT	once	TRBJ1-2	11	.	TRBV6-1
ASSLGQGVAEAF	.	TRBJ1-1	12	TRBD1	TRBV7-3
ASSLWGPQGTEAF	.	TRBJ1-1	13	.	TRBV27
ASSLSTQGTEAF	few	TRBJ1-1	12	.	TRBV5-4
ASSLAGTGNLAF	.	TRBJ1-1	12	TRBD1	TRBV5-1
ASSITRQESSTDTQY	few	TRBJ2-3	15	.	TRBV7-8
ASARGSLSYEQY	.	TRBJ2-7	12	.	TRBV27